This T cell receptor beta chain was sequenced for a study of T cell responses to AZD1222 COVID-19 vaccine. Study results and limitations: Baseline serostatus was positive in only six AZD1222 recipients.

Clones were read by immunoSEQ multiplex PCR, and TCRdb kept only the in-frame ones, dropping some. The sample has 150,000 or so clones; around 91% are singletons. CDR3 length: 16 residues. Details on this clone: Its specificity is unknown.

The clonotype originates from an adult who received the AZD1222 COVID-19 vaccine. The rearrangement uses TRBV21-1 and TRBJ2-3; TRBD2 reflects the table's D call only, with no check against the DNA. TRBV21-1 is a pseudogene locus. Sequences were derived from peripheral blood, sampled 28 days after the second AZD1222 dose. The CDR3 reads CARKIRRGVSTDTQYF. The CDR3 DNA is TGTGCCAGGAAGATCCGGCGGGGGGTTAGCACAGATACGCAGTATTTT.